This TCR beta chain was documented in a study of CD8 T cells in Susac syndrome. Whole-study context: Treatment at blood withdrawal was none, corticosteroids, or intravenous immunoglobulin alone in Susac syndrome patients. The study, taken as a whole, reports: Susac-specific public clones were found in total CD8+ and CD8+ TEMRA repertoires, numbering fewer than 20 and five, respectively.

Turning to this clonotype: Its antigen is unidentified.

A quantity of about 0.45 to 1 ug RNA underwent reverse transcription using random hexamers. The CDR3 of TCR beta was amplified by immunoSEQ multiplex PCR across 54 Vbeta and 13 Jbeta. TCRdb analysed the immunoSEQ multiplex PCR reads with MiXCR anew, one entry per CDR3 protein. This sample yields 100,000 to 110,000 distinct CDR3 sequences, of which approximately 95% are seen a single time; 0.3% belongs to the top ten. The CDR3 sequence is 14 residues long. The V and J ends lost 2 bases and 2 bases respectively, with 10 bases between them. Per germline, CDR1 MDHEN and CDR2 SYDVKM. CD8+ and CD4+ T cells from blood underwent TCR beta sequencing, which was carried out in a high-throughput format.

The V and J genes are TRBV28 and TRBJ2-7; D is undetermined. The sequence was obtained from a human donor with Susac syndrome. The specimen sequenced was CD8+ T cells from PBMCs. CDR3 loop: CASSLPPPTYEQYF. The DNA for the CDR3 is TGTGCCAGCAGTTTACCCCCCCCAACCTACGAGCAGTACTTC.